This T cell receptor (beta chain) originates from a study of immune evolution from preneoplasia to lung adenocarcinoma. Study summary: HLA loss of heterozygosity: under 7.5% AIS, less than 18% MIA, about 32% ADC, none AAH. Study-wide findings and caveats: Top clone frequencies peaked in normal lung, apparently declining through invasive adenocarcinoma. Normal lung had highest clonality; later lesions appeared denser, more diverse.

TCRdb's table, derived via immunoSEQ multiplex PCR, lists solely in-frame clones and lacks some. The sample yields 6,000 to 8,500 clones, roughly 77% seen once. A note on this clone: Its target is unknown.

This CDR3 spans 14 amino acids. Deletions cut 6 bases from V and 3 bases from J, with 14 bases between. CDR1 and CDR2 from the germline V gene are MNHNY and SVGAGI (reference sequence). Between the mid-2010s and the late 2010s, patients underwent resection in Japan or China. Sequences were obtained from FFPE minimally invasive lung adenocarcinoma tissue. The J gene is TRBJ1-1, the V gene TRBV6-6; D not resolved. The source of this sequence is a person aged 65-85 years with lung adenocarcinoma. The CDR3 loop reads CASRPNGVYTEAFF. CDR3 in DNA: TGTGCCAGCAGACCTAATGGGGTCTACACTGAAGCTTTCTTT.